Each of the 8 T cell receptor beta chains below was sequenced from the same sample in a study of graft-versus-host responses after intestinal transplantation listed by TCRdb under 2021. Receptor libraries were prepared by the immunoSEQ multiplex PCR assay. The table comes from immuneACCESS by way of TCRdb, which keeps in-frame sequences with V and J called. Part of the clones is missing from these tables; in studies checked, under half for an unresolved V gene and the rest for unknown reasons. The sample has about 47,000 clones on record, about 93% of them singletons. 5% to 7% of the sample is in the top ten clones. The starting material was PBMCs, obtained 750 to 800 days after a first intestinal transplant, on the day of a second. Receptors originate from a human patient who received an intestinal transplant, so some T cells may come from the graft donor.

The rearrangement uses TRBV6-1 and TRBJ1-2; D remains unclear. V lost 8 bases to trimming and J lost 2 bases, with 12 bases between them. The germline CDR1 and CDR2 sequences are MNHNS and SASEGT. The CDR3 totals 13 residues. CDR3 amino acids: CASLGARNYGYTF. DNA of the CDR3: TGTGCCAGCCTTGGAGCAAGAAACTATGGCTACACCTTC.

CDR3 sequence: CASSLGLGGKNEQFF. CDR3 coding DNA: TGTGCCAGCAGCTTGGGACTAGGGGGAAAGAATGAGCAGTTCTTC. The V call is TRBV11-1, the J call TRBJ2-1; TRBD2 aligns across 8 bases. The length of the CDR3 is 15 residues. CDR1 and CDR2 from the germline V gene are SGHAT and FQDESV (reference sequence). The ends lost 3 bases at V and 7 bases at J; junction bases unmatched: 8. Drawing the rest from reference TRBV11-1 and TRBJ2-1, the complete variable domain is EAEVAQSPRYKITEKSQAVAFWCDPISGHATLYWYRQILGQGPELLVQFQDESVVDDSQLPKDRFSAERLKGVDSTLKIQPAELGDSAMYLCASSLGLGGKNEQFFGPGTRLTVL.

The gene calls are TRBV7-9 and TRBJ2-5; tentatively, D is TRBD1 or TRBD2 (5 bases each). CDR3 length equals 15 residues. With 5 bases removed from V and 1 base from J, the gap between germline ends came to 14 bases. Germline CDR1 reads SEHNR; CDR2 reads FQNEAQ (reference sequence). CDR3: CASSHEGHPQETQYF. CDR3 DNA sequence: TGTGCCAGCAGCCACGAGGGGCACCCCCAAGAGACCCAGTACTTC.

The chain carries TRBV5-1 and TRBJ1-1; the match to TRBD1 covers 8 bases. Germline assignment: CDR1 SGHRS and CDR2 YFSETQ. This CDR3 is 17 amino acids long. J lost 0 bases, V lost 3 bases, and 10 bases had no gene match. CDR3 in amino acids: CASSSQGTGRLNTEAFF. Here the CDR3 DNA reads TGCGCCAGCAGCTCTCAGGGGACAGGCCGACTGAACACTGAAGCTTTCTTT.

The chain joins TRBV28 to TRBJ2-3; D is undetermined. CDR1 and CDR2 from the germline V gene are MDHEN and SYDVKM. Trimming removed 3 bases from V and 6 bases from J, with 4 bases in between. CDR3 length: 11 residues. In DNA, the CDR3 is TGTGCCAGCAGTTTCGGCGATACGCAGTATTTT. Translating gives CASSFGDTQYF.

As concerns this clone: Other DNA sequences in the same sample also yield this CDR3. This chain links TRBV7-9 with TRBJ1-5, with D perhaps TRBD1 (6 bases). V was clipped by 2 bases and J by 7 bases, with 15 bases between them. CDR1 is SEHNR and CDR2 is FQNEAQ in the germline V gene (reference sequence). This CDR3 region has 15 residues. CDR3 coding DNA: TGTGCCAGCAGCTTAAAGGCAGGGGTTGGACAGCCCCAGCATTTT. Amino acids: CASSLKAGVGQPQHF.

This chain uses TRBV6-5 with TRBJ2-3, with 8 bases fitting TRBD2. Germline V gene lookup returns CDR1 MNHEY and CDR2 SVGAGI. This CDR3 comprises 15 residues. V gave up 5 bases and J gave up 0 bases; unmatched junction bases: 4. The CDR3, as DNA: TGTGCCAGCAGTGTGTCTAGCGGGAGCACAGATACGCAGTATTTT. Its protein product is CASSVSSGSTDTQYF.

The V gene is TRBV5-1, the J gene TRBJ2-7; TRBD1 matches 8 bases. From germline, CDR1 is SGHRS and CDR2 YFSETQ. With 2 bases clipped from V and 5 bases from J, the junction kept 3 bases outside the gene matches. The CDR3 length is 13 residues. The CDR3 DNA reads TGCGCCAGCAGCTTTTGGGGACAGGACGAGCAGTACTTC. This codes for CASSFWGQDEQYF.